Detailed here is one T cell receptor beta chain. Its antigen is not identified. For the diagnoses, clinical symptoms, serum thyroxine and TRAb, thyroid ultrasound and orbital computed tomography were used. The record originates from a study of T cells in Graves' hyperthyroidism and ophthalmopathy. Study findings and constraints: Classification by a 13 V-J model distinguished ophthalmopathy from stable hyperthyroidism. Most thyroid clonotypes with frequency above 0.001 were detected in blood.

Germline-derived CDR1 and CDR2 are MNHNY and SVGAGI (reference sequence). CDR3 length equals 13 residues. Trimming stripped 2 bases from V and 5 bases from J, with 7 bases between. Template material for amplifying TCR beta CDR3 regions consisted of RNA transcripts. Using the HTBI primer set, a first-round RT-PCR was run on the TCR CDR3. From the multiplex PCR reads, TCRdb called clonotypes with MiXCR, one entry per CDR3 protein. The data show 500,000 or so distinct CDR3 sequences, approximately 17% seen once. This chain connects TRBV6-6 to TRBJ1-5; D is uncertain. This TCR was sampled from a young woman with Graves' ophthalmopathy. Material: blood. CDR3 bases: TGTGCCAGCAGTTACAGCTTCGATCAGCCCCAGCATTTT. It specifies CASSYSFDQPQHF.